This T cell receptor (beta chain) stems from a study of blood T cell repertoires in COVID-19. Study-wide background: Sites in the United States, Italy and Spain provided acute and convalescent COVID-19 samples. T cells, B-cell-depleted T cells, or PBMCs provided the cDNA or gDNA that served as material.

With 4 bases clipped from V and 2 bases from J, the junction kept 8 bases outside the gene matches. The germline V gene encodes CDR1 MNHEY and CDR2 SMNVEV (reference sequence). The CDR3 loop spans 15 amino acids. Per the original data handling: Scientists estimated how many nucleated cells there were by amplifying reference gene primers. Profiled with immunoSEQ multiplex PCR; TCRdb holds only in-frame clones, not every one. Clone size and the V and J calls come from that table; the DNA yielded D and trimming. The sample contains 93,000 or so clones, just over 85% of which appear only once. The sample was peripheral blood. The TCR comes from a human donor in a cohort sampled during active COVID-19. The V call is TRBV27, the J call TRBJ2-7; TRBD1 matches at 7 bases. This CDR3 reads CASSYTGTEAYEQYF. The CDR3 DNA sequence: TGTGCCAGCAGTTATACCGGGACAGAAGCCTACGAGCAGTACTTC.